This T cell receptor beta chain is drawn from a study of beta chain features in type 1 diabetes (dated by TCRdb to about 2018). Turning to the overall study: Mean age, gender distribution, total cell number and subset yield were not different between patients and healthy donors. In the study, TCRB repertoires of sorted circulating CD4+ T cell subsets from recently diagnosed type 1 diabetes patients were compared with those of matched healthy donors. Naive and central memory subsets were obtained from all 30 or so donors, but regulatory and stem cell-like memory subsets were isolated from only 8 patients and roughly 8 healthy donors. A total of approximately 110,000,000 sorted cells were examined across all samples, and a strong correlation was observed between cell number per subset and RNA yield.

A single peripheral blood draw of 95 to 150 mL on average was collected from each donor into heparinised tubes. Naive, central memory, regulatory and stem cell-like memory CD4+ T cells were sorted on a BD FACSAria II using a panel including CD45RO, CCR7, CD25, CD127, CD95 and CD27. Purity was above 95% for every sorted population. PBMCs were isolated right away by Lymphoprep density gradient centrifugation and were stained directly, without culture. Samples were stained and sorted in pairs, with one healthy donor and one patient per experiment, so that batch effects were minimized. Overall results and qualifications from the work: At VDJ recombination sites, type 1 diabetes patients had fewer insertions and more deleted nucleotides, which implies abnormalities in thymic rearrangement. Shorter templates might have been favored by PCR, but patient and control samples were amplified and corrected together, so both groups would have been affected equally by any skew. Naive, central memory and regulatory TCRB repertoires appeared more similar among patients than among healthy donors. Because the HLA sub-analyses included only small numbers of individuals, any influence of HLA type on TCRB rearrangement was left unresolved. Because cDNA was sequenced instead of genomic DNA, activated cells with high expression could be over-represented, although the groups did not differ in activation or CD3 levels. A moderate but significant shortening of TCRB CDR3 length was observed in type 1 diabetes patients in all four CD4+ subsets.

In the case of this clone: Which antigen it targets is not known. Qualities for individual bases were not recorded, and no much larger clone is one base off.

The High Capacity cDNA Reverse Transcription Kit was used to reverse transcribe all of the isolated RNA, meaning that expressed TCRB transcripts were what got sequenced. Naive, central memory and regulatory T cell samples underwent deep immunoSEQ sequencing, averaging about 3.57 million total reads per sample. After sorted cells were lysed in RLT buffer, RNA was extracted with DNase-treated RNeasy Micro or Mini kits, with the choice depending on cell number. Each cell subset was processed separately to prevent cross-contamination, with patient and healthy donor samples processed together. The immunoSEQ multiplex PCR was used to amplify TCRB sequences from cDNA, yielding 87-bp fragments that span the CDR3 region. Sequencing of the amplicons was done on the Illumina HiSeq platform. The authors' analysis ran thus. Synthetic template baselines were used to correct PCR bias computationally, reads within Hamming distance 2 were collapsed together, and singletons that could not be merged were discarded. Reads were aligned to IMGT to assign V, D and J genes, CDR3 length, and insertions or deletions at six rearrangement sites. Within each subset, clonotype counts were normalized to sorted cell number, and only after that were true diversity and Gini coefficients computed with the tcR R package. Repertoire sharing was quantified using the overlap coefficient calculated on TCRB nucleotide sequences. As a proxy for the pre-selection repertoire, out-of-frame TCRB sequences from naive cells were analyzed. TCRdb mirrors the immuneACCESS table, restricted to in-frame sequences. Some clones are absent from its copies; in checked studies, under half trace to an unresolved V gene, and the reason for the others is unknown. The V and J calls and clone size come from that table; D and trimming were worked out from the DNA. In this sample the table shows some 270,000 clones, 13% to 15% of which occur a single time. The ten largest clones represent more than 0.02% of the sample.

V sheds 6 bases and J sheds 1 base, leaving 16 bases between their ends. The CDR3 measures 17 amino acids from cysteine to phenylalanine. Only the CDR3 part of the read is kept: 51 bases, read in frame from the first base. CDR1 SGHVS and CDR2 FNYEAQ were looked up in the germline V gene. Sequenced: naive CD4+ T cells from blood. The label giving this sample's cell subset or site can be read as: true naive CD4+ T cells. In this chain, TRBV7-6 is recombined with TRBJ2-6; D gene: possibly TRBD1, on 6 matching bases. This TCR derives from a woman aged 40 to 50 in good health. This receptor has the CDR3 CASSQGRKLSGANVLTF. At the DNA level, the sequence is TGTGCCAGCAGTCAGGGGCGCAAGCTATCTGGGGCCAACGTCCTGACTTTC.